The 14 T cell receptor beta chains in this list originate from one sample, sequenced in a study of T-cell memory formation after mild COVID-19. One entry per CDR3 protein results from TCRdb running MiXCR on the 5' RACE reads. The table lists approximately 260,000 distinct CDR3 sequences, approximately 19% of them singletons. Sequenced: PBMCs or a T cell subset sorted from them (not recorded which). Source of these receptors: a young man who had mild COVID-19 (a few samples of this study predate the infection). Cell type and time point are not known.

This clonotype was seen a handful of times. The rearrangement links TRBV7-9 to TRBJ2-1; a weak D match, TRBD2 (5 bases). The CDR3 is made up of 15 amino acids. Germline lookup yields CDR1 SEHNR and CDR2 FQNEAQ (reference sequence). Trimming left V 2 bases short and J 7 bases short, with 15 bases between. CDR3 sequence reads: CASSLIHAPGNEQFF. In DNA, the CDR3 is TGTGCCAGCAGCTTAATCCACGCTCCGGGGAATGAGCAGTTCTTC. The full variable domain, completed using reference TRBV7-9 and TRBJ2-1, is DTGVSQNPRHKITKRGQNVTFRCDPISEHNRLYWYRQTLGQGPEFLTYFQNEAQLEKSRLLSDRFSAERPKGSFSTLEIQRTEQGDSAMYLCASSLIHAPGNEQFFGPGTRLTVL.

The rearrangement uses TRBV4-3 and TRBJ1-2, with D possibly matching TRBD1 (6 bases). Trimming took 4 bases from V and 7 from J, leaving 19 bases between them. The CDR3 loop spans 15 amino acids. The germline gives CDR1 LGHNA, CDR2 YSLEER. The CDR3 region is CASSPGMTGGGGYTF. CDR3 DNA sequence: TGCGCCAGCAGCCCCGGTATGACAGGCGGGGGTGGCTACACCTTC.

In the case of this clonotype: This may come from a read error, since a much larger clone is one base off. V is TRBV7-2 and J is TRBJ1-2; TRBD1 agrees at 7 bases. Trimming took 5 bases from V and 3 from J; bases not matched to a gene: 3. The CDR3 contains 13 residues. CDR1 is SGHTA and CDR2 is FQGNSA in the germline V gene. As DNA, the CDR3 is TGTGCCAGCAGCCGCGACAGGGACTATGGCTACACCTTC. Amino acids: CASSRDRDYGYTF.

The rearrangement uses TRBV6-1 and TRBJ1-1; D ambiguous. The V gene's germline CDR1 is MNHNS and CDR2 SASEGT. This CDR3 comprises 14 residues. Trimming stripped 7 bases from V and 2 bases from J, with 14 bases between. This chain's CDR3 is CASTKGGPNTEAFF. CDR3 nucleotides: TGTGCCAGCACGAAAGGAGGGCCCAACACTGAAGCTTTCTTT.

This clonotype was detected only a few times. The chain uses TRBV9 and TRBJ1-6; D is undetermined. Germline V gene sequence: CDR1 SGDLS, CDR2 YYNGEE. V was cut by 3 bases and J by 3 bases, with 16 bases left in between. This CDR3 comprises 17 residues. The CDR3 coding sequence is TGTGCCAGCAGCGAAAACTTAGGACGGAGCTATAATTCACCCCTCCACTTT. Residues: CASSENLGRSYNSPLHF.

This clonotype was found a few times. The gene calls are TRBV5-1 and TRBJ2-7, with 9 bases lining up with TRBD1. Germline CDR1 and CDR2: SGHRS and YFSETQ. The CDR3 runs to 18 residues. J gave up 6 bases and V 0 bases, and 16 bases lay outside the gene matches. In DNA, the CDR3 is TGCGCCAGCAGCTTGGCCTGGGACAGGGCTGCGGTGGGAGGCGAGCAGTACTTC. Translating it yields CASSLAWDRAAVGGEQYF.

The genes are TRBV12-3 or TRBV12-4 and TRBJ1-5; 8 nucleotides agree with TRBD1. The ends lost 6 bases at V and 3 bases at J; junction bases unmatched: 4. The CDR3 contains 14 residues. The CDR3 DNA follows: TGTGCCAGCAGCTTGGACAGGGCCAATCAGCCCCAGCATTTT. This gives the protein CASSLDRANQPQHF.

There are many counts of this clonotype. This chain links TRBV7-2 with TRBJ2-3; D might be TRBD1 or TRBD2, each matching 5 bases. The ends were cut back, 2 bases at V and 2 bases at J, with 8 bases in the middle. The germline CDR1 and CDR2 sequences are SGHTA and FQGNSA. CDR3 length: 14 residues. The CDR3 protein is CASSLTGTTDTQYF. DNA for the CDR3: TGTGCCAGCAGCTTAACGGGGACCACAGATACGCAGTATTTT.

This clonotype showed up many times. The chain has TRBV15 and TRBJ2-3; tentatively, D is TRBD2 (5 bases). V lost 5 bases and J lost 6, with 15 bases in between. Germline CDR1 is LNHNV and CDR2 is YYDKDF (reference sequence). The CDR3 covers 14 residues. In nucleotides, the CDR3 is TGTGCCACCAGCGATAGGACTGCCTCGGATACGCAGTATTTT. The encoded protein is CATSDRTASDTQYF.

The chain uses TRBV28 and TRBJ1-1, with a possible D match to TRBD1 (6 bases). The CDR3 extends over 12 amino acids. The V gene's germline CDR1 is MDHEN and CDR2 SYDVKM. Trimming stripped 8 bases from V and 5 bases from J, with 12 bases between. Here the CDR3 reads CASAQGGTEAFF. CDR3 DNA sequence: TGTGCCAGCGCACAGGGCGGGACTGAAGCTTTCTTT.

The chain combines TRBV27 with TRBJ2-5, with 10 bases fitting TRBD2. V trimming: 4 bases; J trimming: 4 bases; junction bases outside the gene matches: 6. The CDR3 length is 15 residues. Germline V gives CDR1 MNHEY, CDR2 SMNVEV (reference sequence). CDR3 loop: CASSYRGLAIETQYF. The CDR3 DNA sequence: TGTGCCAGCAGTTACAGGGGACTAGCGATAGAGACCCAGTACTTC.

Many counts were recorded for this clonotype. This chain connects TRBV12-3 or TRBV12-4 to TRBJ2-3, with D unclear. The CDR3 has 12 amino acids. V was trimmed by 2 bases and J by 1 base, leaving 1 base between them. CDR3 coding DNA: TGTGCCAGCAGTTTACGCACAGATACGCAGTATTTT. Translated: CASSLRTDTQYF.

This clonotype has a handful of counts. J is TRBJ2-7 and V is TRBV5-1, with TRBD2 as a possible D gene (6 bases). The CDR3 extends over 14 amino acids. V lost 4 bases to trimming and J lost 2 bases, with 13 bases between them. The germline gives CDR1 SGHRS, CDR2 YFSETQ. CDR3 DNA sequence: TGCGCCAGCAGCCTGGGACTCAACACCTACGAGCAGTACTTC. Its protein product is CASSLGLNTYEQYF.

The DNA for the CDR3 is TGCGCCAGCAGCCAAGAGGGATTCTCCTACGAGCAGTACTTC. Translated, it gives CASSQEGFSYEQYF. This chain connects TRBV4-3 to TRBJ2-7; D gene ambiguous. CDR1 and CDR2 (germline): LGHNA, YSLEER. The CDR3 is made up of 14 amino acids. V was clipped by 0 bases and J by 0 bases, with 6 bases between them.